The present TCR beta chain was sequenced within a study of PD-1 blockade in mismatch repair-deficient tumors. Study-wide context: Patients had 11 to 13 mismatch repair-deficient cancer types and were previously treated and progressing.

All patients were mismatch repair deficient, assessed by either PCR or immunohistochemistry. The sample holds one count of this clone. Its antigen is undetermined. Sequenced by immunoSEQ multiplex PCR; TCRdb stores in-frame clones only, minus some. The sample lists under 40,000 clones, 65% to 85% seen once, with approximately 0.98% in the top ten. Study-wide results and caveats: Tumor-resident clones, often undetectable pretreatment in blood, expanded then contracted after pembrolizumab.

The input for sequencing was PBMCs, taken roughly 40 weeks after starting pembrolizumab. This receptor was identified in an adult with mismatch repair-deficient cancer.

CDR3 residues: CASRGLGTGYEQYF. CDR3 DNA: TGTGCCAGCAGAGGTTTAGGGACAGGCTACGAGCAGTACTTC. The J gene is TRBJ2-7, the V gene TRBV2, with TRBD1 matching 8 bases. Germline lookup yields CDR1 SNHLY and CDR2 FYNNEI. CDR3 size: 14 residues. Trimming at V came to 6 bases and at J to 3 bases, leaving 7 bases not matched to a gene.